The 9 T cell receptor beta chains in this list originate from one sample, sequenced in a study of radiotherapy plus CTLA-4 blockade in lung cancer. Profiled with immunoSEQ multiplex PCR; TCRdb holds only in-frame clones, not every one. Among roughly 86,000 clones listed, roughly 80% were seen once. The sample here was peripheral blood, taken from a patient treated with radiotherapy plus ipilimumab. These receptors originate from a human donor with non-small cell lung cancer who had stable disease on radiotherapy plus ipilimumab.

The rearrangement uses TRBV7-2 and TRBJ2-7; D gene uncertain. V was pared by 1 base and J by 4 bases, with 2 bases between. Germline CDR1 reads SGHTA; CDR2 reads FQGNSA. This CDR3 contains 11 residues. The CDR3 bases are TGTGCCAGCAGCTTAGAGTACGAGCAGTACTTC. Translating it yields CASSLEYEQYF.

The chain combines TRBV11-2 with TRBJ1-5, with TRBD1 matching 7 bases. With 7 bases clipped from V and 1 base from J, the junction kept 10 bases outside the gene matches. The CDR3 runs to 16 residues. Germline V gene data show CDR1 as SGHAT and CDR2 as FQNNGV. The CDR3 reads CASILRQGGSNQPQHF. The CDR3 DNA follows: TGTGCCAGCATTCTCCGACAGGGTGGGAGCAATCAGCCCCAGCATTTT.

This chain connects TRBV11-2 to TRBJ1-1, with D possibly being TRBD1 (5 bases). V lost 4 bases, J lost 6 bases, and 24 bases lay in between. The CDR3 sequence is 17 residues long. From germline, CDR1 is SGHAT and CDR2 FQNNGV. The CDR3 loop is CASSYKEPAGLGAEAFF. CDR3 nucleotide sequence: TGTGCCAGCAGCTACAAGGAGCCAGCAGGGTTAGGAGCTGAAGCTTTCTTT.

A single count supports this clone. V is TRBV5-8 and J is TRBJ1-1; D call uncertain. The CDR3 length is 13 residues. V was trimmed by 3 bases and J by 0 bases, leaving 6 bases between them. Germline V CDR1 and CDR2: SGHTS, YDEGEE. The CDR3 DNA reads TGTGCCAGCAGCTCAGGCCTGAACACTGAAGCTTTCTTT. Protein sequence: CASSSGLNTEAFF.

The chain is built from TRBV27 and TRBJ1-1, with D unclear. This CDR3 contains 16 residues. CDR1 is MNHEY and CDR2 is SMNVEV in the germline V gene (reference sequence). The V gene lost 5 bases and the J gene lost 1 base, with 17 bases spanning the gap. The CDR3 sequence is CASSTRGKGPNTEAFF. The CDR3 DNA reads TGTGCCAGCAGTACCCGTGGGAAAGGTCCGAACACTGAAGCTTTCTTT.

V is TRBV2 and J is TRBJ2-7, with 7 positions matching TRBD1. Losses at the gene ends were 7 bases for V and 0 bases for J; bases not matched to a gene: 3. This CDR3 is built from 13 residues. From germline, CDR1 is SNHLY and CDR2 FYNNEI. CDR3 nucleotide sequence: TGTGCCAGCATGGGACAGAGCTCCTACGAGCAGTACTTC. It encodes CASMGQSSYEQYF. Looking up the rest from reference TRBV2 and TRBJ2-7 gives the full variable domain: EPEVTQTPSHQVTQMGQEVILRCVPISNHLYFYWYRQILGQKVEFLVSFYNNEISEKSEIFDDQFSVERPDGSNFTLKIRSTKLEDSAMYFCASMGQSSYEQYFGPGTRLTVT.

This rearrangement joins TRBV9 to TRBJ2-3; TRBD2 matches 8 bases. The V gene end was trimmed by 4 bases and the J gene end by 4 bases; junction bases not matched to a gene: 11. The CDR3 runs 16 residues. Looked up from germline, CDR1 is SGDLS and CDR2 is YYNGEE. For the CDR3, the DNA is TGTGCCAGCAGCATACCGACTAGCGCGAGCGCAGATACGCAGTATTTT. Its translation: CASSIPTSASADTQYF.

The rearrangement links TRBV28 to TRBJ1-1; maybe TRBD1 (6 bases). Trimming left V 6 bases short and J 11 bases short, with 16 bases between. This CDR3 region has 12 residues. CDR1 is MDHEN, CDR2 SYDVKM, per germline. The CDR3 DNA sequence: TGTGCCAGCAGCCGTCAAACAGGGTGGGCTTTCTTT. It encodes CASSRQTGWAFF.

The rearrangement joins TRBV7-3 to TRBJ2-2; D remains unclear. Trimming cost V 0 bases and J 5 bases, with 7 bases left between them. The CDR3 spans 14 residues. From germline, CDR1 is SGHTA and CDR2 FQGTGA. This chain's CDR3 is CASSLTAQTGELFF. The CDR3 DNA follows: TGTGCCAGCAGCTTAACGGCACAAACCGGGGAGCTGTTTTTT.